The clone carrying this TCR beta chain was seen more than once but under ten times. Its specificity is not known. Treatment described: roughly 11-day PBMC culture with coronavirus spike peptide pools or control peptides (ViraFEST assay). The data belong to a study of vaccination and CD4 T cells after COVID-19. Germline loops: CDR1 SNHLY, CDR2 FYNNEI. With V trimmed by 6 bases and J by 6 bases, 8 bases remained unmatched. The CDR3 totals 14 residues. Oncomine TCR Beta short-read sequencing was applied to DNA from cultured CD4+ T cells. TCRdb ran MiXCR on the PCR reads and lists one entry per CDR3 protein. The data hold fewer than 9,500 distinct CDR3 sequences, with about 49% observed a single time.

Material: CD4+ T cells from blood, cultured in vitro. The TCR sequence derives from a human donor who had recovered from COVID-19. The chain joins TRBV2 to TRBJ1-5, with TRBD1 matching over 7 bases. CDR3 region: CASRYAGGGQPQHF. The CDR3 coding sequence is TGTGCCAGCAGGTATGCAGGGGGGGGTCAGCCCCAGCATTTT.